This entry describes one T cell receptor (beta chain). The sample belongs to a study of shared clonotypes between healthy human individuals. Study background: For every donor, three CD4 naive, three CD4 memory, two CD8 naive and one CD8 memory plates were used.

Method: immunoSEQ multiplex PCR; TCRdb's copy keeps in-frame clones and lacks some. This sample has some 2,500,000 clones, with 93% found just once. The sample consisted of naive CD4+ T cells from PBMCs. Subset defined: CD45RA+ positively selected. This receptor was obtained from a young man in good health. Some clones in this sample may be carry-over from other donors' samples.

The CDR3 DNA sequence: TGTGCCAGTAGTATGGTTCAAGGGGTTAGGGATGGCTACACCTTC. Its translation is CASSMVQGVRDGYTF. The chain employs TRBV19 and TRBJ1-2; D is perhaps TRBD1 (5 bases). The germline gives CDR1 LNHDA, CDR2 SQIVND (reference sequence). This CDR3 has 15 amino acids. Trimming took 3 bases from V and 6 from J, leaving 17 bases between them.